These 30 T cell receptor beta chains were all obtained from the same sample, sequenced in a study of cytomegalovirus exposure and HLA in healthy donors. Amplification used 60 Vbeta primers and 13 Jbeta primers. Produced via immunoSEQ multiplex PCR; TCRdb's table is partial and in-frame only. The table has fewer than 90,000 clones, around three quarters seen once. Sequencing input: PBMCs. All receptors derive from a woman between 50 and 59 years old in good health and CMV-seropositive.

This clone appeared a few times. V and J are TRBV14 and TRBJ2-7; D is possibly TRBD2 (5 bases). This CDR3 region has 14 residues. The germline V and J ends were trimmed by 0 bases and 7 bases, with 13 bases remaining between them. Germline V lookup: CDR1 SGHDN, CDR2 FVKESK. Here the CDR3 reads CASSQDYGVREQYF. The CDR3 DNA follows: TGTGCCAGCAGCCAAGATTACGGGGTGAGGGAGCAGTACTTC.

The rearrangement links TRBV4-1 to TRBJ2-7, with D possibly matching TRBD2 (6 bases). CDR3 length equals 16 residues. The germline gives CDR1 MGHRA, CDR2 YSYEKL. Trimming pared 0 bases from V and 2 bases from J, leaving 14 bases between. The CDR3 bases are TGCGCCAGCAGCCAAGATCGACGGGAGCCGCCCTACGAGCAGTACTTC. The encoded protein is CASSQDRREPPYEQYF.

This sequence joins TRBV11-3 and TRBJ1-1; D is unresolved. The germline V gene encodes CDR1 SGHNT and CDR2 YENEEA. The CDR3 has 13 residues. The V end lost 2 bases, the J end lost 7 bases, and 11 bases lay between the germline ends. CDR3 in DNA: TGTGCCAGCAGCTTATACTCTCGGGATGAAGCTTTCTTT. Its translation is CASSLYSRDEAFF. Based on the CDR3 plus reference TRBV11-3 and TRBJ1-1, the full variable domain is EAGVVQSPRYKIIEKKQPVAFWCNPISGHNTLYWYLQNLGQGPELLIRYENEEAVDDSQLPKDRFSAERLKGVDSTLKIQPAELGDSAVYLCASSLYSRDEAFFGQGTRLTVV.

The table lists this clone with a few counts. The chain joins TRBV9 to TRBJ2-1; D call uncertain. Germline V gene sequence: CDR1 SGDLS, CDR2 YYNGEE. The CDR3 spans 15 residues. Trimming cost V 0 bases and J 0 bases, with 7 bases left between them. CDR3 DNA sequence: TGTGCCAGCAGCGTAGATCTTAGCTCCTACAATGAGCAGTTCTTC. The encoded protein is CASSVDLSSYNEQFF.

The chain links TRBV19 to TRBJ2-3, with 16 bases identical to TRBD2. The CDR3 contains 16 residues. CDR1 is LNHDA and CDR2 is SQIVND in the germline V gene (reference sequence). Trimming took 5 bases from V and 4 from J; bases not matched to a gene: 3. CDR3 residues: CASSLGLAGGPDTQYF. The CDR3 DNA is TGTGCCAGTAGTCTGGGACTAGCGGGAGGGCCAGATACGCAGTATTTT.

This chain connects TRBV4-3 to TRBJ2-7; 11 positions match TRBD2. The germline gives CDR1 LGHNA, CDR2 YSLEER. The CDR3 runs to 15 residues. Unmatched junction bases numbered 2, after V lost 1 base and J lost 3 bases. DNA of the CDR3: TGCGCCAGCAGCCAAGGACTAGCGGGGTACTACGAGCAGTACTTC. Residues: CASSQGLAGYYEQYF.

The rearrangement joins TRBV5-1 to TRBJ2-1; possibly TRBD2 for D (5 bases). The CDR3 totals 15 residues. V lost 4 bases to trimming and J lost 0 bases, with 11 bases between them. The V gene's germline CDR1 is SGHRS and CDR2 YFSETQ. The CDR3 region is CASSPREGSYNEQFF. In DNA form, the CDR3 reads TGCGCCAGCAGCCCTAGAGAGGGCTCCTACAATGAGCAGTTCTTC.

CDR3 region: CASARGGTEYGYTF. The CDR3 region has the DNA TGTGCCAGCGCCCGCGGGGGGACAGAGTATGGCTACACCTTC. This chain connects TRBV9 to TRBJ1-2, with 7 bases that match TRBD1. The germline CDR1 and CDR2 sequences are SGDLS and YYNGEE. Trimming took 7 bases from V and 5 from J; bases not matched to a gene: 11. This CDR3 spans 14 amino acids.

A few counts support this clone. J is TRBJ2-7 and V is TRBV6-1, with 10 positions matching TRBD1. The ends lost 6 bases at V and 6 bases at J; junction bases unmatched: 11. Looked up from germline, CDR1 is MNHNS and CDR2 is SASEGT. There are 15 residues in the CDR3. DNA for the CDR3: TGTGCCAGCAGGTACCAGACAGGGGGCAGGGGCGAGCAGTACTTC. Translating it yields CASRYQTGGRGEQYF.

The chain recombines TRBV9 with TRBJ1-6; 8 bases are a match to TRBD1. Germline V lookup: CDR1 SGDLS, CDR2 YYNGEE. The ends lost 0 bases at V and 10 bases at J; junction bases unmatched: 6. This CDR3 comprises 15 residues. The CDR3 nucleotides read TGTGCCAGCAGCGTAGGGACAGGGATGGAGTCACCCCTCCACTTT. Translated: CASSVGTGMESPLHF.

The chain recombines TRBV19 with TRBJ2-7, with 8 positions matching TRBD1. The germline V gene encodes CDR1 LNHDA and CDR2 SQIVND (reference sequence). V shed 5 bases, J shed 5 bases, and the junction held 5 bases outside the gene matches. This CDR3 spans 13 amino acids. The CDR3 sequence: CASSPTGVHEQYF. For the CDR3, the DNA is TGTGCCAGTAGTCCGACAGGGGTCCACGAGCAGTACTTC.

The chain recombines TRBV9 with TRBJ2-7; tentatively, D is TRBD1 (6 bases). Trimming took 2 bases from V and 6 from J, leaving 9 bases between them. The CDR3 consists of 12 residues. From germline, CDR1 is SGDLS and CDR2 YYNGEE. CDR3 loop: CASSVVGGEQYF. CDR3 coding DNA: TGTGCCAGCAGCGTCGTAGGGGGCGAGCAGTACTTC.

This clone occurred a few times. This rearrangement joins TRBV4-1 to TRBJ2-5; D possibly corresponds to TRBD1 (5 bases). The germline CDR1 and CDR2 sequences are MGHRA and YSYEKL. V lost 0 bases and J lost 7, with 12 bases in between. This CDR3 is 14 amino acids long. CDR3 bases: TGCGCCAGCAGCCAAGATGTGGGGCCCCGGACCCAGTACTTC. It encodes CASSQDVGPRTQYF.

This chain links TRBV9 with TRBJ2-3; the D gene is possibly TRBD2 (6 bases). V was clipped by 0 bases and J by 0 bases, with 14 bases between them. CDR3 length: 17 residues. CDR1 is SGDLS and CDR2 is YYNGEE in the germline V gene. This CDR3 is CASSVGVEGTSTDTQYF. For the CDR3, the DNA is TGTGCCAGCAGCGTAGGGGTCGAGGGGACTAGCACAGATACGCAGTATTTT.

This clone was counted a few times. This chain links TRBV5-6 with TRBJ2-7; D may be TRBD1 (6 bases). CDR1 SGHDT and CDR2 YYEEEE come from the germline V gene. This CDR3 comprises 15 residues. Trimming pared 2 bases from V and 0 bases from J, leaving 12 bases between. The CDR3 DNA reads as TGTGCCAGCAGCTTAACGTCAGGGGCCTCCTACGAGCAGTACTTC. It yields the protein CASSLTSGASYEQYF.

This rearrangement joins TRBV7-9 to TRBJ1-5; tentative D call: TRBD1 (6 bases). CDR1 SEHNR and CDR2 FQNEAQ come from the germline V gene (reference sequence). CDR3 size: 13 residues. V was shortened by 4 bases and J by 4 bases, with 8 bases between the two germline ends. The CDR3 DNA reads as TGTGCCAGCAGCTCGGGACAAAATCAGCCCCAGCATTTT. Translated, it gives CASSSGQNQPQHF.

In DNA, the CDR3 is TGCGCCAGCAGAAACCGGGACAGGGGCTCTGGGGCCAACGTCCTGACTTTC. This codes for CASRNRDRGSGANVLTF. The genes are TRBV10-2 and TRBJ2-6; 10 nucleotides agree with TRBD1. The germline CDR1 and CDR2 sequences are WSHSY and SAAADI. This CDR3 is 17 amino acids long. Trimming at V came to 6 bases and at J to 0 bases, leaving 5 bases not matched to a gene.

In its sample, this clone is medium-sized (0.01 to 0.1%). This chain links TRBV11-3 with TRBJ2-3; weak D call: TRBD1 (5 bases). V lost 2 bases and J 1 base, leaving 19 bases between the germline ends. CDR1 and CDR2 (germline): SGHNT, YENEEA. CDR3 length: 18 amino acids. Here the CDR3 reads CASSLWGGAFLRTDTQYF. In DNA, the CDR3 is TGTGCCAGCAGCTTATGGGGTGGGGCATTTCTCCGCACAGATACGCAGTATTTT.

The chain joins TRBV19 to TRBJ1-2; D may be TRBD1 (5 bases). This CDR3 comprises 15 residues. Trimming took off 4 bases at V and 5 bases at J, with 17 bases between the two ends. Germline CDR1 LNHDA, CDR2 SQIVND (reference sequence). The CDR3 nucleotides read TGTGCCAGTAGTACAACAGGCAGTGAACTATATGGCTACACCTTC. Translation gives CASSTTGSELYGYTF.

This clone has more than one count but fewer than ten. The genes are TRBV2 and TRBJ2-5; 10 bases map to TRBD2. The CDR3 covers 15 residues. Per the germline V gene, CDR1 is SNHLY and CDR2 is FYNNEI. V trimming: 7 bases; J trimming: 1 base; junction bases outside the gene matches: 6. CDR3 sequence reads: CASIGSGGLQETQYF. CDR3 DNA: TGTGCCAGCATCGGTAGCGGGGGGCTCCAAGAGACCCAGTACTTC. The full variable domain, rest sourced from reference TRBV2 and TRBJ2-5, is EPEVTQTPSHQVTQMGQEVILRCVPISNHLYFYWYRQILGQKVEFLVSFYNNEISEKSEIFDDQFSVERPDGSNFTLKIRSTKLEDSAMYFCASIGSGGLQETQYFGPGTRLLVL.

This chain connects TRBV13 to TRBJ1-1, with D tentatively TRBD1 (5 bases). Germline V gene sequence: CDR1 PRHDT, CDR2 FYEKMQ (reference sequence). V was pared by 0 bases and J by 11 bases, with 13 bases between. The CDR3 consists of 13 residues. CDR3 residues: CASSLGPGGYAFF. The CDR3 coding sequence is TGTGCCAGCAGCTTAGGCCCGGGGGGGTATGCTTTCTTT.

The gene calls are TRBV7-2 and TRBJ1-6; 7 nucleotides match TRBD1. From germline, CDR1 is SGHTA and CDR2 FQGNSA. With 5 bases clipped from V and 6 bases from J, the junction kept 7 bases outside the gene matches. The CDR3 covers 15 residues. CDR3 sequence: CASSQQAGGNSPLHF. The CDR3 bases are TGTGCCAGCAGCCAGCAGGCAGGGGGTAATTCACCCCTCCACTTT.

The chain combines TRBV7-2 with TRBJ2-5, with TRBD2 identical over 14 bases. CDR1 and CDR2 from the germline V gene are SGHTA and FQGNSA. The CDR3 has 16 residues. V gave up 3 bases and J gave up 4 bases; unmatched junction bases: 4. The CDR3 nucleotides are TGTGCCAGCAGCTTCGGGACTAGCGGGGGTGGAGAGACCCAGTACTTC. Amino acids: CASSFGTSGGGETQYF.

This clone came up a few times. The genes are TRBV7-9 and TRBJ2-1; 7 bases align to TRBD1. CDR3 size: 15 residues. Germline V gene sequence: CDR1 SEHNR, CDR2 FQNEAQ (reference sequence). J gave up 7 bases and V 5 bases, and 11 bases lay outside the gene matches. The CDR3, as DNA: TGTGCCAGCAGCCTACGACAGGGCTCTGAGAATGAGCAGTTCTTC. Translation gives CASSLRQGSENEQFF.

This rearrangement joins TRBV2 to TRBJ1-5, with 7 bases fitting TRBD1. V trimming: 6 bases; J trimming: 3 bases; junction bases outside the gene matches: 8. CDR3 length: 15 amino acids. The V gene's germline CDR1 is SNHLY and CDR2 FYNNEI. The CDR3 DNA follows: TGTGCCAGCAGGAACCGGGACAGCTACAATCAGCCCCAGCATTTT. Residues: CASRNRDSYNQPQHF.

A few counts support this clone. This rearrangement joins TRBV11-2 to TRBJ1-2; TRBD1 matches at 11 bases. The V gene end was trimmed by 5 bases and the J gene end by 12 bases; junction bases not matched to a gene: 8. Germline CDR1 reads SGHAT; CDR2 reads FQNNGV. CDR3 length: 13 amino acids. CDR3 protein: CASSPGTGGGDTF. The DNA of the CDR3 is TGTGCCAGCAGCCCGGGGACAGGGGGAGGTGACACCTTC.

The chain uses TRBV28 and TRBJ1-4, with a possible D match to TRBD1 (6 bases). Germline CDR1 and CDR2: MDHEN and SYDVKM. V lost 5 bases, J lost 8 bases, and 15 bases lay in between. CDR3 length equals 14 residues. As DNA, the CDR3 is TGTGCCAGCAGTCGCGGACAGTTAGGGGAAAAACTGTTTTTT. Its translation is CASSRGQLGEKLFF.

The rearrangement uses TRBV7-2 and TRBJ1-1, with a tentative D call TRBD1 (5 bases). The ends were cut back, 2 bases at V and 8 bases at J, with 12 bases in the middle. CDR3 size: 13 residues. Germline V gene lookup returns CDR1 SGHTA and CDR2 FQGNSA. The CDR3 sequence: CASSLWGVDEAFF. CDR3 DNA: TGTGCCAGCAGCTTATGGGGCGTCGACGAAGCTTTCTTT.

This clone was counted once. This chain links TRBV10-3 with TRBJ1-2; 10 bases map to TRBD1. Germline-derived CDR1 and CDR2 are ENHRY and SYGVKD. Losses at the gene ends were 10 bases for V and 6 bases for J; bases not matched to a gene: 2. The length of the CDR3 is 11 residues. The CDR3 region has the DNA TGTGCCAGACAGGGGGCGGATGGCTACACCTTC. Residues: CARQGADGYTF.

The CDR3 protein is CASRDINSNQPQHF. CDR3 nucleotides: TGTGCCAGCAGGGACATCAATAGCAATCAGCCCCAGCATTTT. V gene TRBV28 combines with J gene TRBJ1-5; D might be TRBD1 (5 bases). The length of the CDR3 is 14 residues. The germline V gene has CDR1 MDHEN and CDR2 SYDVKM. Trimming left V 6 bases short and J 0 bases short, with 9 bases between.